This is a list of T cell receptor beta chains from one sample in a study of PD-L1 blockade in urothelial cancer. Clones were read by immunoSEQ multiplex PCR, and TCRdb kept only the in-frame ones, dropping some. The sample lists approximately 91,000 clones, roughly 80% occurring once. Here the sequenced sample was PBMCs, taken around atezolizumab (anti-PD-L1) treatment. All receptors come from a man between 65 and 85 years old with urothelial cancer. Both conserved end residues are part of each CDR3. The D gene is left open where the match is weak.

>TRBJ1-1|TRBV11-2|13|-
CASSLDIARGAFF
>TRBJ1-4|TRBV28|13|-
CASSPPVGEKLFF
>TRBJ1-1|TRBV5-1|14|TRBD1
CASSLGQGVPEAFF
>TRBJ2-7|TRBV6-1|13|TRBD1
CASGQGWAYEQYF
>TRBJ2-7|TRBV5-1|14|-
CASSSSGITYEQYF
>TRBJ2-6|TRBV7-2|18|TRBD2
CASRKGGLAGSGANVLTF
>TRBJ2-6|TRBV7-6|18|TRBD2
CASSLEGLAIAGANVLTF
>TRBJ2-5|TRBV11-3|16|TRBD1
CASSLGQGRDQETQYF
>TRBJ2-3|TRBV9|14|-
CASSVGAFTDTQYF
>TRBJ1-1|TRBV7-3|15|-
CASSLTGGKNTEAFF
>TRBJ2-7|TRBV27|15|TRBD2
CASSSPGGGEYEQYF
>TRBJ1-2|TRBV7-8|14|-
CASSSSVQGYGYTF
>TRBJ1-6|TRBV9|16|-
CASSPGTSAVVSPLHF
>TRBJ1-6|TRBV2|15|TRBD1
CASRTGQGYNSPLHF
>TRBJ2-7|TRBV18|16|-
CASSPPAHRAAYEQYF
>TRBJ1-5|TRBV2|14|-
CASSAGSPNQPQHF
>TRBJ2-2|TRBV7-2|12|-
CASSSYTGELFF
>TRBJ2-5|TRBV6-1|14|-
CASSVLGGGETQYF
>TRBJ2-5|TRBV7-2|13|-
CASSLQSQETQYF
>TRBJ2-2|TRBV5-1|15|TRBD1
CASSLQGLGTGELFF
>TRBJ2-2|TRBV9|15|-
CASSPLTSTTGELFF
>TRBJ1-5|TRBV19|18|TRBD1
CASTIRGAGGRGNQPQHF
>TRBJ2-6|TRBV5-1|15|-
CASSLGASGANVLTF
>TRBJ2-7|TRBV7-2|14|TRBD1
CASSRTGGPYEQYF